This entry concerns a single TCR beta chain. Its antigen is not known. The CDR3 totals 14 residues. Germline values: CDR1 MNHEY, CDR2 SMNVEV (reference sequence). Germline trimming cut 8 bases from V and 5 bases from J; bases unmatched to any gene: 8. Clones were read by immunoSEQ multiplex PCR, and TCRdb kept only the in-frame ones, dropping some. This sample has about 360,000 clones, with 86% found just once. This entry belongs to a study of cytomegalovirus exposure and HLA in healthy donors. Broader study findings: It was reportedly the case that the classifier diagnosed cytomegalovirus status with high specificity and sensitivity. Specific recognition of CMV antigens was confirmed in vitro for a few chains (all CMV-associated).

What was sequenced was PBMCs. The V and J genes are TRBV27 and TRBJ2-3; 9 nucleotides agree with TRBD1. This clonotype originated in a woman in her late teens or twenties in good health and CMV-seronegative. CDR3 in amino acids: CASGRDRVVDTQYF. The CDR3 DNA follows: TGTGCCAGCGGCCGGGACAGGGTAGTAGATACGCAGTATTTT.